Below, 14 T cell receptor beta chains from the same sample are listed, as sequenced in a study of CD4 T cells in relation to SARS-CoV-2 and coronaviruses (dated by TCRdb to about 2021). These receptors' targets are unknown. The library came from the immunoSEQ multiplex PCR assay. The immuneACCESS repertoire file appears here via TCRdb, limited to in-frame rearrangements. These files lack a portion of the clones; in checked studies, under half of the deficit traces to unresolved V genes, and the cause of the others is not known. The sample table holds 25,000 or so clones, of which approximately 80% were seen once. The ten most abundant clones make up more than 11% of the sample. CD4+ T cells from unexposed donors were collected before the COVID-19 pandemic (2011-2018). Following 10 days of culture, the EasySep CD4+ T cell isolation kit was used to isolate CD4+ T cells. The specimen was CD4+ T cells from PBMCs, cultured in vitro. The receptors were sampled from a human donor in good health.

The V call is TRBV11-2, the J call TRBJ2-1, with 13 positions matching TRBD2. The germline V gene has CDR1 SGHAT and CDR2 FQNNGV. The CDR3 length is 18 residues. After removal of 5 bases from V and 10 bases from J, the junction contained 17 bases not matched to a gene. The DNA of the CDR3 is TGTGCCAGCAGCCTTACGAGAGGACTAGCGGGAGTAATGGGGGAGCAGTTCTTC. It specifies CASSLTRGLAGVMGEQFF. Drawing the rest from reference TRBV11-2 and TRBJ2-1, the complete variable domain is EAGVAQSPRYKIIEKRQSVAFWCNPISGHATLYWYQQILGQGPKLLIQFQNNGVVDDSQLPKDRFSAERLKGVDSTLKIQPAKLEDSAVYLCASSLTRGLAGVMGEQFFGPGTRLTVL.

This chain connects TRBV7-9 to TRBJ1-2, with a weak D call TRBD1 (5 bases). The length of the CDR3 is 13 residues. With 5 bases removed from V and 4 bases from J, the gap between germline ends came to 11 bases. Looked up from germline, CDR1 is SEHNR and CDR2 is FQNEAQ (reference sequence). CDR3 residues: CASSLPTAYGYTF. In DNA form, the CDR3 reads TGTGCCAGCAGCCTCCCGACAGCCTATGGCTACACCTTC.

The rearrangement joins TRBV24-1 to TRBJ2-7; perhaps TRBD2 as D (5 bases). This CDR3 is built from 13 residues. CDR1 KGHDR and CDR2 SFDVKD come from the germline V gene. V gave up 9 bases and J gave up 1 base, with 12 bases separating them. CDR3 DNA sequence: TGTGCCACCCGTGGGAGCGAGTCCTACGAGCAGTACTTC. Translating gives CATRGSESYEQYF.

The chain employs TRBV14 and TRBJ2-3, with 7 bases matching TRBD2. The CDR3 is 14 residues long. The trim removed 7 bases at V and 2 bases at J, leaving 6 bases unmatched. Germline V CDR1 and CDR2: SGHDN, FVKESK. Written as DNA, the CDR3 is TGTGCCAGCACTGGCGGGAGCCTCACAGATACGCAGTATTTT. This encodes CASTGGSLTDTQYF.

This chain uses TRBV5-1 with TRBJ2-1; 9 bases agree with TRBD2. CDR1 and CDR2 from the germline V gene are SGHRS and YFSETQ. With 0 bases clipped from V and 7 bases from J, the junction kept 11 bases outside the gene matches. There are 17 residues in the CDR3. The CDR3 here is CASSLAGREGRSNEQFF. The CDR3 bases are TGCGCCAGCAGCTTGGCCGGGCGGGAGGGCCGGAGTAATGAGCAGTTCTTC.

The chain employs TRBV29-1 and TRBJ2-1; TRBD1 matches at 11 bases. Germline trimming cut 1 base from V and 10 bases from J; bases unmatched to any gene: 3. The CDR3 length is 13 residues. Germline-derived CDR1 and CDR2 are SQVTM and ANQGSEA. The CDR3: CSVEGWDRGEQFF. The CDR3 nucleotides read TGCAGCGTTGAAGGATGGGACAGGGGGGAGCAGTTCTTC.

The CDR3, as DNA: TGTGCCGGGGGCCGGGGAATCGGTATGGGGGAGACCCAGTACTTC. Translated, it gives CAGGRGIGMGETQYF. The V call is TRBV7-8, the J call TRBJ2-5; TRBD1 is a possible D gene (6 bases). This CDR3 comprises 15 residues. Germline lookup yields CDR1 SGHVS and CDR2 FQNEAQ. The germline V and J ends were trimmed by 11 bases and 5 bases, with 24 bases remaining between them.

The chain couples TRBV25-1 to TRBJ2-1, with 7 bases fitting TRBD1. The CDR3 has 16 residues. The J segment lost 2 bases and the V segment lost 5 bases, leaving 9 bases of the junction unmatched. CDR1 is MGHDK, CDR2 SYGVNS, per germline. The CDR3 spells CASSPTGARAYNEQFF. The CDR3 DNA reads TGTGCCAGCAGTCCTACAGGGGCGCGGGCCTACAATGAGCAGTTCTTC.

The rearrangement links TRBV10-3 to TRBJ2-2, with 7 nucleotides matching TRBD2. The germline V gene encodes CDR1 ENHRY and CDR2 SYGVKD. The trim removed 11 bases at V and 1 base at J, leaving 4 bases unmatched. The CDR3 covers 13 residues. This chain's CDR3 is CAVSSGNTGELFF. CDR3 in DNA: TGTGCCGTCTCTAGCGGGAACACCGGGGAGCTGTTTTTT.

The chain joins TRBV10-1 to TRBJ2-2; 7 nucleotides match TRBD1. The CDR3 runs 15 residues. The ends lost 5 bases at V and 4 bases at J; junction bases unmatched: 7. CDR1 is WNHNN, CDR2 SYGVQD, per germline (reference sequence). The CDR3 DNA reads as TGCGCCAGCAGTTTTTTTGCAGGGGGCACCGGGGAGCTGTTTTTT. Amino acids: CASSFFAGGTGELFF.

This clone came up once. The rearrangement uses TRBV7-9 and TRBJ2-7; D is perhaps TRBD2 (6 bases). V was shortened by 5 bases and J by 3 bases, with 17 bases between the two germline ends. CDR3 length equals 15 residues. Germline assignment: CDR1 SEHNR and CDR2 FQNEAQ (reference sequence). The DNA for the CDR3 is TGTGCCAGCAGCCGGGGGATGGGGGTGAACTACGAGCAGTACTTC. Translating gives CASSRGMGVNYEQYF.

This clone turned up a few times. The rearrangement joins TRBV5-1 to TRBJ2-2; D is perhaps TRBD2 (6 bases). There are 14 residues in the CDR3. V was shortened by 4 bases and J by 1 base, with 8 bases between the two germline ends. CDR1 is SGHRS and CDR2 is YFSETQ in the germline V gene. CDR3 sequence reads: CASSQGLNTGELFF. The CDR3 DNA follows: TGCGCCAGCAGCCAGGGACTGAACACCGGGGAGCTGTTTTTT.

The rearrangement joins TRBV10-2 to TRBJ2-7; D is ambiguous. From germline, CDR1 is WSHSY and CDR2 SAAADI. V was cut by 2 bases and J by 5 bases, with 4 bases left in between. This CDR3 is 11 amino acids long. The CDR3 DNA reads TGCGCCAGCAGTGAGGGGGACGAGCAGTACTTC. As protein: CASSEGDEQYF.

V gene TRBV7-3 combines with J gene TRBJ2-1, with D perhaps matching TRBD1 (6 bases). The CDR3 loop spans 15 amino acids. Deletions cut 5 bases from V and 2 bases from J, with 13 bases between. The germline CDR1 and CDR2 sequences are SGHTA and FQGTGA. For the CDR3, the DNA is TGTGCCAGCAGCATCAACAGGGATACCTACAATGAGCAGTTCTTC. Translated, it gives CASSINRDTYNEQFF.